A single T cell receptor beta chain is shown here with its context. Its antigen is still unknown. The data are from a study of cytomegalovirus exposure and HLA in healthy donors. Trimming took 5 bases from V and 2 from J, leaving 12 bases between them. Germline assignment: CDR1 SGHNT and CDR2 YENEEA. CDR3 length: 15 amino acids. The study's findings and limits: In vitro data verified three CMV-associated chains as specific for CMV antigens. In an earlier analysis, about 87% or about 30%: the productive usage of most TCR beta V segments.

This PCR relied on a set of 60 Vbeta primers and 13 Jbeta primers. The repertoire was sequenced with immunoSEQ multiplex PCR; TCRdb's copy has only in-frame clones and lacks some. The data show 180,000 or so clones, over 80% seen once. The material sequenced was PBMCs. The chain uses TRBV11-3 and TRBJ2-2; D is ambiguous. This TCR was sampled from a man between 35 and 55 years old in good health and CMV-seronegative. The DNA of the CDR3 is TGTGCCAGCAGCCCCATGAGCTTAAACACCGGGGAGCTGTTTTTT. The encoded protein is CASSPMSLNTGELFF.